Presented here are 26 T cell receptor beta chains from one specimen sequenced in a study of blood T cell repertoires in COVID-19. Data came from immunoSEQ multiplex PCR; TCRdb stores just in-frame clones and leaves some out. The sample carries some 110,000 clones, 86% recorded once. Sequenced: peripheral blood. The source of these receptors is a man aged 35-49 years with acute or convalescent COVID-19.

V usage is TRBV6-2 or TRBV6-3 and J usage is TRBJ1-2; no clear D. V lost 6 bases, J lost 6 bases, and 14 bases lay in between. The germline CDR1 and CDR2 sequences are MNHEY and SVGEGT. The CDR3 has 13 residues. The CDR3 reads CASSPVGGHGYTF. CDR3 nucleotide sequence: TGTGCCAGCAGCCCCGTGGGCGGGCATGGCTACACCTTC.

The V gene is TRBV5-4, the J gene TRBJ2-1; 10 nucleotides line up with TRBD2. The CDR3 is 16 residues long. Unmatched junction bases numbered 5, after V lost 5 bases and J lost 0 bases. In germline, CDR1 is SGHNT, CDR2 YYREEE (reference sequence). The CDR3 spells CASRAGTSDSYNEQFF. Written as DNA, the CDR3 is TGTGCCAGCAGAGCCGGGACTAGCGACTCCTACAATGAGCAGTTCTTC. The complete variable domain, with remaining parts taken from reference TRBV5-4 and TRBJ2-1, reads ETGVTQSPTHLIKTRGQQVTLRCSSQSGHNTVSWYQQALGQGPQFIFQYYREEENGRGNFPPRFSGLQFPNYSSELNVNALELDDSALYLCASRAGTSDSYNEQFFGPGTRLTVL.

This clone was observed a handful of times. This chain joins TRBV6-4 and TRBJ2-1, with 12 nucleotides matching TRBD1. Losses at the gene ends were 3 bases for V and 5 bases for J; bases not matched to a gene: 8. This CDR3 has 17 amino acids. Germline V gene sequence: CDR1 MRHNA, CDR2 SNTAGT. In nucleotides, the CDR3 is TGTGCCAGCAGTGATAGCGTCCGGGACAGGGGGCACAATGAGCAGTTCTTC. Its protein product is CASSDSVRDRGHNEQFF.

The chain couples TRBV10-3 to TRBJ1-1, with D possibly matching TRBD1 (5 bases). The CDR3 runs 14 residues. V was cut by 2 bases and J by 0 bases, with 7 bases left in between. Germline V lookup: CDR1 ENHRY, CDR2 SYGVKD. This CDR3 is CAISERGLNTEAFF. In DNA form, the CDR3 reads TGTGCCATCAGTGAGAGGGGATTGAACACTGAAGCTTTCTTT.

The rearrangement uses TRBV7-7 and TRBJ2-7, with 10 nucleotides matching TRBD1. This CDR3 spans 16 amino acids. V lost 2 bases and J lost 3; bases outside the gene matches: 7. The germline V gene encodes CDR1 SSHAT and CDR2 FNYEAQ (reference sequence). CDR3 DNA: TGTGCCAGCAGCTTACCCAGGACAGGGGGGAGCTACGAGCAGTACTTC. Its protein is CASSLPRTGGSYEQYF. Using reference TRBV7-7 and TRBJ2-7 for the parts outside the CDR3, the full variable domain is GAGVSQSPRYKVTKRGQDVTLRCDPISSHATLYWYQQALGQGPEFLTYFNYEAQPDKSGLPSDRFSAERPEGSISTLTIQRTEQRDSAMYRCASSLPRTGGSYEQYFGPGTRLTVT.

The chain is built from TRBV2 and TRBJ2-3, with D perhaps TRBD2 (5 bases). V was shortened by 3 bases and J by 3 bases, with 13 bases between the two germline ends. CDR1 and CDR2 (germline): SNHLY, FYNNEI. The CDR3 consists of 15 residues. CDR3 sequence reads: CASSDLGDGTDTQYF. CDR3 sequence (DNA): TGTGCCAGCAGTGACCTGGGAGACGGGACAGATACGCAGTATTTT.

This chain joins TRBV18 and TRBJ1-1; possibly TRBD1 for D (5 bases). This CDR3 contains 15 residues. V lost 5 bases and J lost 1, with 14 bases in between. CDR1 and CDR2 (germline): KGHSH, LQKENI. CDR3 sequence reads: CASSVRRAENTEAFF. Here the CDR3 DNA reads TGTGCCAGCTCAGTTCGCAGGGCCGAGAACACTGAAGCTTTCTTT.

This clone was detected only once. This chain joins TRBV7-8 and TRBJ2-5; 10 bases fit TRBD2. The CDR3 is made up of 17 amino acids. Germline CDR1 SGHVS, CDR2 FQNEAQ. V lost 1 base and J lost 5; bases outside the gene matches: 10. As DNA, the CDR3 is TGTGCCAGCAGCTTAGGGGGTAGCGGGGGGCCGCGGGAGACCCAGTACTTC. It codes for CASSLGGSGGPRETQYF.

V usage is TRBV19 and J usage is TRBJ1-3, with a possible D match to TRBD1 (5 bases). From germline, CDR1 is LNHDA and CDR2 SQIVND (reference sequence). The CDR3 loop spans 18 amino acids. V shed 4 bases and J shed 7 bases, with 26 bases lying between them. The CDR3 DNA follows: TGTGCCAGTAGTACCATCGATCAGGGCTCCGGCAGCAGGAACACCATATATTTT. Protein: CASSTIDQGSGSRNTIYF.

The chain uses TRBV5-6 and TRBJ1-2, with D possibly being TRBD1 (6 bases). V was clipped by 4 bases and J by 8 bases, with 15 bases between them. This CDR3 has 13 residues. Germline values: CDR1 SGHDT, CDR2 YYEEEE. CDR3 residues: CASSPGAGWGYTF. The CDR3 DNA is TGTGCCAGCAGCCCAGGGGCCGGCTGGGGCTACACCTTC.

V is TRBV7-8 and J is TRBJ1-6; D not resolved. The V and J ends lost 1 base and 0 bases respectively, with 10 bases between them. Germline lookup yields CDR1 SGHVS and CDR2 FQNEAQ. The CDR3 is 17 amino acids. Here the CDR3 reads CASSLVQLSSYNSPLHF. For the CDR3, the DNA is TGTGCCAGCAGCTTAGTACAGCTGAGCTCCTATAATTCACCCCTCCACTTT.

V usage is TRBV7-8 and J usage is TRBJ1-5, with a possible D match to TRBD1 (5 bases). Trimming removed 4 bases at V and 3 bases at J, with 16 bases between. CDR1 is SGHVS, CDR2 FQNEAQ, per germline. The CDR3 is made up of 16 amino acids. CDR3 DNA: TGTGCCAGCAGCTCATACTTCGGGGGATACAATCAGCCCCAGCATTTT. Its translation: CASSSYFGGYNQPQHF. Using reference TRBV7-8 and TRBJ1-5 for the parts outside the CDR3, the full variable domain is GAGVSQSPRYKVAKRGQDVALRCDPISGHVSLFWYQQALGQGPEFLTYFQNEAQLDKSGLPSDRFFAERPEGSVSTLKIQRTQQEDSAVYLCASSSYFGGYNQPQHFGDGTRLSIL.

This clone showed up just once. V usage is TRBV5-6 and J usage is TRBJ2-1; D gene unclear. Trimming took 3 bases from V and 0 from J, leaving 13 bases between them. CDR1 SGHDT and CDR2 YYEEEE come from the germline V gene. The length of the CDR3 is 16 residues. In DNA form, the CDR3 reads TGTGCCAGCAGCTCCTTGCTAGGCGGCTCCTACAATGAGCAGTTCTTC. Protein sequence: CASSSLLGGSYNEQFF.

This chain joins TRBV6-5 and TRBJ2-3, with D maybe TRBD2 (5 bases). The CDR3 has 13 amino acids. V lost 7 bases to trimming and J lost 4 bases, with 12 bases between them. Germline-derived CDR1 and CDR2 are MNHEY and SVGAGI. CDR3 protein: CASKVGVSDTQYF. The CDR3 DNA is TGTGCCAGCAAGGTCGGGGTTTCAGATACGCAGTATTTT.

The CDR3 is CASSQDPGTTQYF. CDR3 DNA: TGCGCCAGCAGCCAAGATCCAGGTACTACGCAGTATTTT. This chain connects TRBV4-3 to TRBJ2-3; D gene ambiguous. Germline lookup yields CDR1 LGHNA and CDR2 YSLEER. Trimming left V 0 bases short and J 8 bases short, with 9 bases between. The CDR3 sequence is 13 residues long.

This clone has more than one count but fewer than ten. The chain links TRBV2 to TRBJ1-5, with TRBD1 matching over 7 bases. After removal of 5 bases from V and 4 bases from J, the junction contained 5 bases not matched to a gene. The CDR3 length is 14 residues. Germline values: CDR1 SNHLY, CDR2 FYNNEI. CDR3 sequence: CASSRDRSNQPQHF. CDR3 DNA: TGTGCCAGCAGTCGGGACAGATCAAATCAGCCCCAGCATTTT.

J is TRBJ1-1 and V is TRBV2, with no clear D. CDR1 is SNHLY and CDR2 is FYNNEI in the germline V gene. The V and J ends lost 2 bases and 0 bases respectively, with 7 bases between them. The CDR3 length is 14 residues. In DNA, the CDR3 is TGTGCCAGCAGTGAATATGGGCTGAACACTGAAGCTTTCTTT. Residues: CASSEYGLNTEAFF.

This chain joins TRBV9 and TRBJ2-7, with 9 bases matching TRBD2. From germline, CDR1 is SGDLS and CDR2 YYNGEE. V shed 1 base, J shed 6 bases, and the junction held 5 bases outside the gene matches. The CDR3 is 14 residues long. CDR3 in amino acids: CASSVHSGSGEQYF. CDR3 sequence (DNA): TGTGCCAGCAGCGTACATAGCGGGAGTGGCGAGCAGTACTTC. Using reference TRBV9 and TRBJ2-7 for the parts outside the CDR3, the full variable domain is DSGVTQTPKHLITATGQRVTLRCSPRSGDLSVYWYQQSLDQGLQFLIQYYNGEERAKGNILERFSAQQFPDLHSELNLSSLELGDSALYFCASSVHSGSGEQYFGPGTRLTVT.

On this clone itself: Other DNA sequences in the sample encode the same CDR3. The chain uses TRBV30 and TRBJ2-7, with 8 positions matching TRBD1. The CDR3 loop spans 14 amino acids. Trimming cost V 3 bases and J 3 bases; bases outside gene matches: 7. Per the germline V gene, CDR1 is GTSNPN and CDR2 is SVGIG (reference sequence). In DNA, the CDR3 is TGTGCCTGGAGCACCGGGACAGGCGACTACGAGCAGTACTTC. Amino acid sequence: CAWSTGTGDYEQYF.

V usage is TRBV5-1 and J usage is TRBJ2-3; 13 bases match TRBD2. This CDR3 is built from 17 residues. The trim removed 2 bases at V and 4 bases at J, leaving 7 bases unmatched. CDR1 SGHRS and CDR2 YFSETQ come from the germline V gene. CDR3 residues: CASSFSVGLAGADTQYF. CDR3 nucleotides: TGCGCCAGCAGCTTCTCCGTCGGACTAGCGGGAGCAGATACGCAGTATTTT.

The rearrangement links TRBV15 to TRBJ2-1; D may be TRBD1 (5 bases). V was trimmed by 5 bases and J by 2 bases, leaving 13 bases between them. The CDR3 contains 15 residues. Germline V gene sequence: CDR1 LNHNV, CDR2 YYDKDF (reference sequence). CDR3 nucleotide sequence: TGTGCCACCAGCCCCCCCCAGGGCCCCTACAATGAGCAGTTCTTC. It codes for CATSPPQGPYNEQFF. The full variable domain, in which reference TRBV15 and TRBJ2-1 provide the parts outside the CDR3, is DAMVIQNPRYQVTQFGKPVTLSCSQTLNHNVMYWYQQKSSQAPKLLFHYYDKDFNNEADTPDNFQSRRPNTSFCFLDIRSPGLGDTAMYLCATSPPQGPYNEQFFGPGTRLTVL.

A few counts support this clone. The rearrangement joins TRBV7-9 to TRBJ2-1; a weak D match, TRBD2 (6 bases). The CDR3 has 18 residues. Trimming cost V 1 base and J 7 bases, with 23 bases left between them. Germline lookup yields CDR1 SEHNR and CDR2 FQNEAQ (reference sequence). The DNA of the CDR3 is TGTGCCAGCAGCTTAGGACAGTGGGGGGACTCCCGCTTGAATGAGCAGTTCTTC. Translation gives CASSLGQWGDSRLNEQFF.

V gene TRBV5-4 combines with J gene TRBJ1-1; D is unclear. The CDR3 spans 16 residues. Trimming shortened V by 0 bases and J by 5 bases, and 17 bases separated the two germline ends. Germline CDR1 reads SGHNT; CDR2 reads YYREEE (reference sequence). The CDR3 sequence is CASSLATPWSWTEAFF. The CDR3 DNA sequence: TGTGCCAGCAGCTTGGCGACTCCCTGGAGTTGGACTGAAGCTTTCTTT.

The V call is TRBV6-1, the J call TRBJ1-2, with 7 nucleotides matching TRBD1. CDR3 size: 16 residues. The germline V gene encodes CDR1 MNHNS and CDR2 SASEGT. J was trimmed by 8 bases and V by 1 base; bases with no gene match: 13. The CDR3 coding sequence is TGTGCCAGCAGTGAAGTTAGTACAGGGGCCCTTCCGGGCTACACCTTC. Amino acids: CASSEVSTGALPGYTF.

This clone was counted only a few times. The chain couples TRBV3-1 (or the pseudogene TRBV3-2) to TRBJ1-1, with TRBD1 identical over 9 bases. The CDR3 covers 16 residues. Germline V gene lookup returns CDR1 LGHDT and CDR2 YNNKEL (reference sequence). The V segment lost 6 bases and the J segment 2 bases; nucleotides outside the gene matches: 10. The CDR3 coding sequence is TGTGCCAGCAGGAACTACAGGGGGCGCGTTAACACTGAAGCTTTCTTT. The encoded protein is CASRNYRGRVNTEAFF.

The chain has TRBV5-1 and TRBJ2-2; the D gene is possibly TRBD2 (5 bases). This CDR3 has 16 residues. Germline assignment: CDR1 SGHRS and CDR2 YFSETQ. The V gene lost 1 base and the J gene lost 4 bases, with 14 bases spanning the gap. In DNA form, the CDR3 reads TGCGCCAGCAGCTTGACTAGGAACCCATCCACCGGGGAGCTGTTTTTT. Translating gives CASSLTRNPSTGELFF. The variable domain in full, completed from reference TRBV5-1 and TRBJ2-2, reads KAGVTQTPRYLIKTRGQQVTLSCSPISGHRSVSWYQQTPGQGLQFLFEYFSETQRNKGNFPGRFSGRQFSNSRSEMNVSTLELGDSALYLCASSLTRNPSTGELFFGEGSRLTVL.